Each of the 23 T cell receptor beta chains below was sequenced from the same sample in a study of early T cells in non-severe SARS-CoV-2 infection. From the 5' RACE reads, TCRdb called clonotypes with MiXCR, one entry per CDR3 protein. Of more than 55,000 distinct CDR3 sequences in the sample, roughly 13% were seen once. The sample was whole blood. The origin of the receptors is an adult who was a healthcare worker with PCR-confirmed SARS-CoV-2 infection or an uninfected control (not recorded which).

This clonotype was observed at least ten times. The V and J genes are TRBV10-2 and TRBJ1-5; D is undetermined. CDR3 size: 16 residues. Germline lookup yields CDR1 WSHSY and CDR2 SAAADI. With 6 bases removed from V and 0 bases from J, the gap between germline ends came to 15 bases. The CDR3 loop is CASREGMKASNQPQHF. DNA of the CDR3: TGCGCCAGCAGGGAGGGTATGAAGGCTAGCAATCAGCCCCAGCATTTT.

This chain joins TRBV3-1 and TRBJ2-7; no firm D call. Germline V gene sequence: CDR1 LGHDT, CDR2 YNNKEL (reference sequence). The CDR3 is 16 amino acids. V was cut by 4 bases and J by 1 base, with 17 bases left in between. The CDR3 DNA follows: TGTGCCAGCAGCCCTCGGGTGAGCTGGGAATCCTACGAGCAGTACTTC. Protein: CASSPRVSWESYEQYF.

There are many counts of this clonotype. J is TRBJ1-1 and V is TRBV7-9; D ambiguous. Germline loops: CDR1 SEHNR, CDR2 FQNEAQ (reference sequence). V was trimmed by 4 bases and J by 1 base, leaving 10 bases between them. The CDR3 totals 14 residues. CDR3 protein: CASSSRMGNTEAFF. The CDR3 bases are TGTGCCAGCAGCTCCCGCATGGGGAACACTGAAGCTTTCTTT. Variable domain in full (rest from reference TRBV7-9 and TRBJ1-1): DTGVSQNPRHKITKRGQNVTFRCDPISEHNRLYWYRQTLGQGPEFLTYFQNEAQLEKSRLLSDRFSAERPKGSFSTLEIQRTEQGDSAMYLCASSSRMGNTEAFFGQGTRLTVV.

As to this clonotype: One junction end does not reproduce the germline sequence, and a read error may be involved. This chain connects TRBV6-2 or TRBV6-3 to TRBJ2-7; D is ambiguous. From germline, CDR1 is MNHEY and CDR2 SVGEGT. The CDR3 is made up of 14 amino acids. The CDR3 region is CVSSPQTDPYEQYF. The DNA for the CDR3 is TGTGTCAGCAGTCCCCAGACTGACCCCTACGAGCAGTACTTC.

The sample holds many counts of this clonotype. The chain is built from TRBV29-1 and TRBJ2-2; D possibly corresponds to TRBD2 (5 bases). This CDR3 comprises 15 residues. V was pared by 1 base and J by 4 bases, with 13 bases between. Per the germline V gene, CDR1 is SQVTM and CDR2 is ANQGSEA. The CDR3 region is CSVEVPVGSTGELFF. Written as DNA, the CDR3 is TGCAGCGTTGAAGTCCCCGTGGGGAGCACCGGGGAGCTGTTTTTT.

There are many counts of this clonotype. The J gene is TRBJ2-3, the V gene TRBV25-1; D remains unclear. Germline V gives CDR1 MGHDK, CDR2 SYGVNS. The CDR3 spans 10 residues. V was trimmed by 3 bases and J by 11 bases, leaving 6 bases between them. DNA of the CDR3: TGTGCCAGCAGTGATTCTGGGCAGTATTTT. Protein sequence: CASSDSGQYF.

This clonotype was detected many times. The V call is TRBV18, the J call TRBJ2-3, with 7 bases lining up with TRBD2. The germline CDR1 and CDR2 sequences are KGHSH and LQKENI. The CDR3 is made up of 14 amino acids. Germline trimming cut 6 bases from V and 4 bases from J; bases unmatched to any gene: 7. CDR3 protein: CASSQGLGPDTQYF. Here the CDR3 DNA reads TGTGCCAGCTCCCAAGGACTAGGCCCAGATACGCAGTATTTT.

This clonotype was detected ten times or more. V and J are TRBV20-1 and TRBJ2-3, with 10 bases matching TRBD1. V shed 3 bases, J shed 4 bases, and the junction held 4 bases outside the gene matches. The CDR3 is 14 amino acids. Germline V gene sequence: CDR1 DFQATT, CDR2 SNEGSKA (reference sequence). The CDR3 bases are TGCAGTGCTAGTTCGACAGGGGGCCCAGATACGCAGTATTTT. It specifies CSASSTGGPDTQYF.

This chain connects TRBV20-1 to TRBJ2-2; D unclear. CDR1 and CDR2 from the germline V gene are DFQATT and SNEGSKA (reference sequence). The length of the CDR3 is 12 residues. Trimming stripped 2 bases from V and 6 bases from J, with 7 bases between. This chain's CDR3 is CSARLASGELFF. CDR3 in DNA: TGCAGTGCTAGACTCGCTTCCGGGGAGCTGTTTTTT.

The chain recombines TRBV5-4 with TRBJ1-4, with unresolved D. This CDR3 spans 15 amino acids. V was cut by 4 bases and J by 7 bases, with 17 bases left in between. Germline values: CDR1 SGHNT, CDR2 YYREEE (reference sequence). As DNA, the CDR3 is TGTGCCAGCAGCCGTTCCTCAGGTTCGACTGAAAAACTGTTTTTT. It yields the protein CASSRSSGSTEKLFF.

This clonotype was counted only a few times. The chain is built from TRBV5-8 and TRBJ2-1; D remains ambiguous. V lost 1 base, J lost 4 bases, and 6 bases lay in between. The CDR3 covers 13 residues. Germline lookup yields CDR1 SGHTS and CDR2 YDEGEE. The CDR3 nucleotides read TGTGCCAGCAGCTTGCTAGGTTACAATGAGCAGTTCTTC. Its translation is CASSLLGYNEQFF.

This clonotype was counted ten times or more. The genes are TRBV18 and TRBJ2-5; the D call may be TRBD1 or TRBD2 (5 bases each). From germline, CDR1 is KGHSH and CDR2 LQKENI. CDR3 size: 13 residues. Trimming removed 6 bases from V and 5 bases from J, with 13 bases in between. CDR3 in DNA: TGTGCCAGCTCGCCGGGGCCGTCTGAGACCCAGTACTTC. Translation: CASSPGPSETQYF.

In this sample, this clonotype turned up many times. The CDR3 nucleotides read TGTGCCAGCAGGCCCCCTGATTCACCCCTCCACTTT. Its translation is CASRPPDSPLHF. The V and J genes are TRBV28 and TRBJ1-6; D not resolved. The CDR3 is 12 amino acids. V lost 6 bases to trimming and J lost 8 bases, with 8 bases between them. In germline, CDR1 is MDHEN, CDR2 SYDVKM.

In its sample, this clonotype was seen many times. The chain links TRBV29-1 to TRBJ1-3, with TRBD1 as a possible D gene (5 bases). Between the trimmed V and J ends, which lost 4 bases and 0 bases, there was a span of 13 bases. The CDR3 runs to 15 residues. Germline V gene sequence: CDR1 SQVTM, CDR2 ANQGSEA. This chain's CDR3 is CSVVGRRSSGNTIYF. CDR3 DNA sequence: TGCAGCGTTGTGGGACGCAGGAGCTCTGGAAACACCATATATTTT.

This chain connects TRBV9 to TRBJ2-1; TRBD1 matches 7 bases. J lost 4 bases, V lost 1 base, and 5 bases had no gene match. This CDR3 is 15 amino acids long. Germline loops: CDR1 SGDLS, CDR2 YYNGEE. Written as DNA, the CDR3 is TGTGCCAGCAGCGTACGTACGGGACAGTACAATGAGCAGTTCTTC. Its translation is CASSVRTGQYNEQFF. The entire variable domain, with the rest obtained from reference TRBV9 and TRBJ2-1, is as follows: DSGVTQTPKHLITATGQRVTLRCSPRSGDLSVYWYQQSLDQGLQFLIQYYNGEERAKGNILERFSAQQFPDLHSELNLSSLELGDSALYFCASSVRTGQYNEQFFGPGTRLTVL.

The chain recombines TRBV6-5 with TRBJ1-2, with a possible D match to TRBD1 (5 bases). Germline CDR1 reads MNHEY; CDR2 reads SVGAGI. V was trimmed by 4 bases and J by 4 bases, leaving 16 bases between them. The CDR3 is 15 amino acids. The CDR3 protein is CASSSSDRPGYGYTF. CDR3 nucleotides: TGTGCCAGCAGTTCCTCAGACAGACCTGGCTATGGCTACACCTTC.

This clonotype appeared many times. The CDR3 nucleotides are TGTGCCAGCAGTGGAGAGAGAGATCAGCCCCAGCATTTT. Its protein is CASSGERDQPQHF. V usage is TRBV2 and J usage is TRBJ1-5; no firm D call. CDR1 and CDR2 from the germline V gene are SNHLY and FYNNEI. The CDR3 totals 13 residues. V lost 4 bases, J lost 5 bases, and 9 bases lay in between. Filled out from reference TRBV2 and TRBJ1-5, the complete variable domain reads EPEVTQTPSHQVTQMGQEVILRCVPISNHLYFYWYRQILGQKVEFLVSFYNNEISEKSEIFDDQFSVERPDGSNFTLKIRSTKLEDSAMYFCASSGERDQPQHFGDGTRLSIL.

This clonotype was counted a few times. The chain is built from TRBV4-2 and TRBJ1-6, with D possibly matching TRBD1 (5 bases). Trimming stripped 2 bases from V and 10 bases from J, with 18 bases between. Germline loops: CDR1 LGHNA, CDR2 YNFKEQ. The length of the CDR3 is 16 residues. This CDR3 reads CASSQSTGLEGSPLHF. CDR3 DNA sequence: TGTGCCAGCAGCCAATCCACCGGTCTCGAGGGGTCACCCCTCCACTTT.

This clonotype has just a few counts. J is TRBJ2-7 and V is TRBV4-1; D call uncertain. The V end was cut by 2 bases, the J end by 1 base, with 6 bases between. The CDR3 sequence is 13 residues long. Germline loops: CDR1 MGHRA, CDR2 YSYEKL. CDR3 sequence reads: CASSQLWSYEQYF. In nucleotides, the CDR3 is TGCGCCAGCAGCCAACTGTGGTCCTACGAGCAGTACTTC.

With regard to this clonotype: This may be a read error, as it is one base from a much larger clone. Since the CDR3 does not end with the conserved phenylalanine or tryptophan, this likely comes from a read error. The rearrangement uses TRBV9 and TRBJ2-2; a possible D gene is TRBD2 (5 bases). CDR3 length equals 16 residues. Trimming removed 6 bases from V and 4 bases from J, with 19 bases in between. Germline lookup yields CDR1 SGDLS and CDR2 YYNGEE. CDR3 protein: CASMPGGRSGTGELFL. The DNA of the CDR3 is TGTGCCAGCATGCCCGGTGGAAGGAGCGGCACCGGGGAGCTGTTTCTT.

The chain combines TRBV7-9 with TRBJ2-7; no firm D call. The CDR3 is 16 residues long. Trimming removed 6 bases from V and 3 bases from J, with 21 bases in between. Germline V gives CDR1 SEHNR, CDR2 FQNEAQ (reference sequence). The CDR3 DNA follows: TGTGCCAGCAGTTCTACAACTGGGCAGGCGATCTACGAGCAGTACTTC. Protein sequence: CASSSTTGQAIYEQYF.

This clonotype is judged medium-sized (0.01 to 0.1%). In DNA form, the CDR3 reads TGTGCCAGCAGTAGCCGGGACAGGGTATCGTACATTCAGTACTTC. It is translated as CASSSRDRVSYIQYF. V usage is TRBV27 and J usage is TRBJ2-4; 9 nucleotides match TRBD1. CDR1 is MNHEY and CDR2 is SMNVEV in the germline V gene (reference sequence). The CDR3 loop spans 15 amino acids. J gave up 8 bases and V 5 bases, and 10 bases lay outside the gene matches.

This clonotype occurred many times. The chain has TRBV7-9 and TRBJ2-7; D may be TRBD1 (8 bases). Germline CDR1 and CDR2: SEHNR and FQNEAQ (reference sequence). There are 15 residues in the CDR3. V lost 5 bases and J 4 bases, leaving 18 bases between the germline ends. The CDR3 DNA reads TGTGCCAGCAGCCCCCGACAGGGGAGGGAGTACGAGCAGTACTTC. This sequence encodes CASSPRQGREYEQYF.